The rows below give T cell receptor beta chains drawn from one sample of a study of control samples from healthy donors and cancer patients. Repertoires were generated with immunoSEQ multiplex PCR, while TCRdb's copy carries only in-frame clones and drops some. The repertoire holds 100,000 to 150,000 clones, with 80% to 95% as singletons. Sequenced material: blood. These receptors were collected from a woman aged 45 to 65 in good health. The conserved cysteine and the conserved F or W are not part of the CDR3 here. The size entry is marked missing in some rows and otherwise reads once, few, many or a size class.

V: TRBV7-8
length: 13
size: once
CDR3: ASSKSDSVNNEQF

V: TRBV28
length: 13
size: once
CDR3: ASSPPVSEIYEQY

V: TRBV23-1
length: 13
size: -
CDR3: ASSQLDERNTEAF

V: TRBV10-2
length: 13
size: -
CDR3: ASSMTGGGDQPQH

V: TRBV14
length: 13
size: -
CDR3: ASSPWTSFADTQY

V: TRBV13
length: 9
size: few
CDR3: ASSLGGTTF

V: TRBV7-2
length: 12
size: -
CDR3: ASSRDRVNYGYT

V: TRBV10-3
length: 12
size: -
CDR3: ATKTGEAGNTIY

V: TRBV6-5
length: 9
size: -
CDR3: ASRGAAGYT

V: TRBV10-3
length: 12
size: once
CDR3: AISESGANQPQH

V: TRBV6-5
length: 11
size: -
CDR3: ASATGPGTEAF

V: TRBV7-9
length: 12
size: -
CDR3: ASSLGGEWETQY

V: TRBV30
length: 11
size: -
CDR3: AWSSGLVYEQY

V: TRBV6-2/TRBV6-3
length: 12
size: -
CDR3: ASSYGSSGNTIY

V: TRBV3-1/TRBV3-2
length: 11
size: -
CDR3: ASSQENKSPLH

V: TRBV6-5
length: 13
size: -
CDR3: ATTAWMGGQETQY

V: TRBV27
length: 13
size: -
CDR3: ASRYTRNREETQY

V: TRBV2
length: 13
size: once
CDR3: ASSADREGYNEQF

V: TRBV12-3/TRBV12-4
length: 11
size: -
CDR3: ASGTGNTGELF

V: TRBV29-1
length: 11
size: -
CDR3: SASGDRYNEQF

V: TRBV20-1
length: 9
size: -
CDR3: GGGRVNEQF

V: TRBV5-1
length: 12
size: -
CDR3: ASSLAVRVDKKF

V: TRBV5-4
length: 14
size: once
CDR3: ASSSWGQGAEYEQY

V: TRBV30
length: 10
size: -
CDR3: AWSPGGGEQY

V: TRBV10-1
length: 12
size: -
CDR3: ASSRGQGAYEQY

V: TRBV13
length: 11
size: -
CDR3: ASSLLMGNEQF

V: TRBV4-1
length: 9
size: once
CDR3: ASSQDQDQH

V: TRBV5-1
length: 13
size: -
CDR3: ASSLERGGNSPLH

V: TRBV9
length: 14
size: -
CDR3: ASSAEAGLVTDTQY

V: TRBV9
length: 12
size: -
CDR3: ASSIGPLNTEAF

V: TRBV30
length: 14
size: -
CDR3: AWSVRSGVVTDTQY

V: TRBV6-5
length: 10
size: -
CDR3: GTGAMNTEAF

V: TRBV10-3
length: 11
size: -
CDR3: ATGRQTNTEAF

V: TRBV6-6
length: 13
size: -
CDR3: ASSQLAQVRDEQY

V: TRBV27
length: 13
size: -
CDR3: ASSSPGTGSYEQY

V: TRBV18
length: 14
size: -
CDR3: ASSPPRTGESDTQY

V: TRBV6-5
length: 13
size: -
CDR3: ASTQTGYSGNTIY

V: TRBV25-1
length: 12
size: -
CDR3: ASSEMGQGYGYT

V: TRBV27
length: 13
size: -
CDR3: ASSSSRLSTDTQY

V: TRBV10-3
length: 10
size: -
CDR3: ASEPRRQPQH

V: TRBV10-3
length: 16
size: -
CDR3: AISEQPAGGGYNSPLH

V: TRBV10-3
length: 12
size: -
CDR3: AISSRTGGSPLH

V: TRBV29-1
length: 13
size: -
CDR3: SVEVGGGMNTEAF